This T cell receptor beta chain was recorded in a study of tumor and adjacent non-tumor tissue in lung cancer. As for the study in general: The cohort had around twelve adenocarcinoma, a couple of squamous cell and 1 small cell patients. Points from the study as a whole: Tumor tissue had significantly higher TCR diversity than normal lung. Patients with more diverse tumor TCRs had worse survival. In normal lung, the top 100 clones were significantly more dominant than in tumor.

Germline values: CDR1 MNHEY, CDR2 SVGAGI. The CDR3 length is 12 residues. This sample's RNA came from whole unsorted tissue. The normal lung tissue was taken more than 3 cm from the tumor edge. Concerning this clonotype itself: Its antigen is still unknown. The junction does not match germline at one end; this may be a read error.

A modified ARM-PCR protocol with three rounds of nested PCR amplified TCRbeta. TCRdb used MiXCR to reprocess the multiplex PCR reads, holding one entry per CDR3 protein. This table holds about 90,000 distinct CDR3 sequences, 65% to 80% found once. The TCR was taken from a woman aged 45-65 years with non-small cell lung cancer. Sample: distant non-tumor lung tissue. V usage is TRBV6-5 and J usage is TRBJ2-6; either TRBD1 or TRBD2 may supply D (5 bases each). The CDR3 is CASSYGGNVLTF. For the CDR3, the DNA is TGTGCCAGCAGTTACGGGGGCAACGTCCTGACTTTC.